This TCR beta chain comes out of a study of control samples from healthy donors and cancer patients. Germline CDR1 is SNHLY and CDR2 is FYNNEI. Trimming pared 5 bases from V and 4 bases from J, leaving 10 bases between. The CDR3 extends over 13 amino acids. The table came from immunoSEQ multiplex PCR; TCRdb's copy has only in-frame clones and leaves some out. The sample lists around 80,000 clones; over 85% were seen once. This TCR came from a middle-aged man in good health. The genes are TRBV2 and TRBJ2-3; D is perhaps TRBD2 (6 bases). Sequenced: blood. The CDR3 spells CASSRLGADTQYF. CDR3 sequence (DNA): TGTGCCAGCAGTCGACTAGGGGCAGATACGCAGTATTTT.